This T cell receptor (beta chain) derives from a study of blood T cell repertoires in COVID-19. For the study at large: Sources were T cells, B-cell-depleted T cells, or PBMCs; the material itself was cDNA or gDNA.

TCRdb's copy holds only in-frame clones and misses some; the assay was immunoSEQ multiplex PCR. The sample has around 300,000 clones, about 89% seen once. The study assigned cohorts using participant-reported clinical history. Recovered Cohort 3 donors showed two negative PCRs, clearance, or symptom resolution. The germline gives CDR1 SQVTM, CDR2 ANQGSEA. The CDR3 contains 13 residues. V gene TRBV29-1 combines with J gene TRBJ2-1, with a possible D match to TRBD1 (7 bases). Sample: PBMCs or T cells enriched from blood (not recorded which). The sequence was collected from a woman aged 40-49 years who had recovered from COVID-19. The CDR3 region is CTVQGGSYNEQFF. In DNA, the CDR3 is TGCACCGTGCAGGGGGGCTCCTACAATGAGCAGTTCTTC.